One sample yielded the 27 T cell receptor beta chains listed below, sequenced in a study of T-cell memory formation after mild COVID-19 (dated by TCRdb to the early 2020s). The method behind the library was 5' RACE. Instrument used: Illumina NovaSeq 6000. TCRdb passed the public sequencing reads through fastp at Q25 and MiXCR, retaining productive beta sequences. Under each unique CDR3 protein, matching rows form one entry showing the most common genes and DNA. Within this sample are some 310,000 distinct CDR3 sequences, with 20% to 25% of them counted one time only. Around 23% of the sample belongs to the ten largest clones. The sample consisted of PBMCs or a T cell subset sorted from them (not recorded which). The receptors derive from a man aged 18 to 30 who had mild COVID-19 (a few samples of this study predate the infection). The sample titles of this study are shuffled in the database, so cell type and time point are left out; the donor was told from shared clones.

As to this clonotype: The junction does not match germline at one end; this may be a read error. V is TRBV10-3 and J is TRBJ1-1; no clear D. CDR1 and CDR2 from the germline V gene are ENHRY and SYGVKD. The CDR3 runs 13 residues. The CDR3 reads CAISESGNSEAFF. The CDR3 nucleotides read TGTGCCATCAGCGAGTCGGGGAACTCTGAAGCTTTCTTT.

The rearrangement uses TRBV2 and TRBJ2-2; D unresolved. The CDR3 is 11 residues long. Germline values: CDR1 SNHLY, CDR2 FYNNEI. V gave up 9 bases and J gave up 8 bases, with 10 bases separating them. CDR3 nucleotide sequence: TGTGCCAGTCGGACCTCTGGGGAGCTGTTTTTT. Residues: CASRTSGELFF.

The V and J genes are TRBV24-1 and TRBJ2-5; 12 bases agree with TRBD2. CDR3 length: 15 amino acids. The germline V gene has CDR1 KGHDR and CDR2 SFDVKD. The V segment lost 7 bases and the J segment 4 bases; nucleotides outside the gene matches: 6. The CDR3 nucleotides are TGTGCCACCAGGACTAGCGGGGGACCGGGAGAGACCCAGTACTTC. Protein product: CATRTSGGPGETQYF.

This clonotype has just a few counts. This chain links TRBV12-3 or TRBV12-4 with TRBJ2-1; TRBD2 agrees at 7 bases. V was pared by 4 bases and J by 7 bases, with 7 bases of the junction left unmatched. The CDR3 extends over 14 amino acids. The CDR3 protein is CASSWVAGLNEQFF. CDR3 DNA: TGTGCCAGCAGTTGGGTAGCGGGTTTGAATGAGCAGTTCTTC.

This clonotype was found a few times. The chain joins TRBV18 to TRBJ2-5; D is perhaps TRBD2 (6 bases). The germline V gene has CDR1 KGHSH and CDR2 LQKENI. This CDR3 spans 13 amino acids. Trimming removed 3 bases at V and 5 bases at J, with 10 bases between. CDR3 residues: CASSPGGIETQYF. CDR3 bases: TGTGCCAGCTCACCTGGGGGGATTGAGACCCAGTACTTC.

This clonotype was seen more than once but under ten times. CDR3 nucleotides: TGTGCCAGCAGTTTTGGGGCTTTAGATACGCAGTATTTT. Translating it yields CASSFGALDTQYF. The chain has TRBV28 and TRBJ2-3; TRBD1 might be the D (5 bases). Germline loops: CDR1 MDHEN, CDR2 SYDVKM. Trimming left V 3 bases short and J 5 bases short, with 9 bases between. The CDR3 sequence is 13 residues long.

Note on this clonotype: Sequence at one end of the junction differs from germline and may be a read error. The rearrangement links TRBV5-1 to TRBJ2-5; 9 bases line up with TRBD1. This CDR3 is 14 amino acids long. Germline CDR1 is SGHRS and CDR2 is YFSETQ. Here the CDR3 reads CASANRGPRETKYF. The DNA for the CDR3 is TGCGCCAGCGCCAACAGGGGGCCAAGGGAGACCAAGTACTTC.

The chain uses TRBV29-1 and TRBJ2-2; 7 bases fit TRBD1. Germline V gene lookup returns CDR1 SQVTM and CDR2 ANQGSEA. The trim removed 7 bases at V and 3 bases at J, leaving 8 bases unmatched. The CDR3 runs to 14 residues. The CDR3: CSALDRAYTGELFF. The CDR3 DNA is TGCAGCGCTCTCGACAGGGCGTACACCGGGGAGCTGTTTTTT.

Only a few counts were recorded for this clonotype. The CDR3 here is CASSTAGEESPLHF. The CDR3 DNA reads as TGTGCCAGCAGCACCGCAGGGGAAGAATCACCCCTCCACTTT. The V gene is TRBV9, the J gene TRBJ1-6; the D gene is possibly TRBD1 (6 bases). This CDR3 contains 14 residues. The V end lost 4 bases, the J end lost 10 bases, and 15 bases lay between the germline ends. Germline V gives CDR1 SGDLS, CDR2 YYNGEE.

This clonotype occurred a few times. The rearrangement links TRBV6-5 to TRBJ2-3; no reliable D call. Between the trimmed V and J ends, which lost 5 bases and 2 bases, there was a span of 5 bases. In germline, CDR1 is MNHEY, CDR2 SVGAGI. The CDR3 runs 12 residues. CDR3 sequence (DNA): TGTGCCAGCAGTACCCACACAGATACGCAGTATTTT. Amino acids: CASSTHTDTQYF.

The V and J genes are TRBV28 and TRBJ2-3; D unresolved. Germline CDR1 MDHEN, CDR2 SYDVKM. The CDR3 consists of 15 residues. Trimming removed 5 bases from V and 6 bases from J, with 18 bases in between. This CDR3 is CASSDHGSLRDTQYF. CDR3 nucleotide sequence: TGTGCCAGCAGTGATCACGGGTCCCTCAGGGATACGCAGTATTTT.

In this sample, this clonotype turned up a few times. J is TRBJ1-1 and V is TRBV10-3, with 7 bases matching TRBD1. Germline V gene sequence: CDR1 ENHRY, CDR2 SYGVKD. Losses at the gene ends were 7 bases for V and 2 bases for J; bases not matched to a gene: 13. The CDR3 consists of 16 residues. The CDR3 DNA is TGTGCCATCACCAATTCGGGACAGCTCCCTAACACTGAAGCTTTCTTT. This sequence encodes CAITNSGQLPNTEAFF.

This clonotype was observed a few times. The chain links TRBV5-4 to TRBJ2-7, with 9 bases fitting TRBD1. The CDR3 has 14 residues. After removal of 3 bases from V and 3 bases from J, the junction contained 4 bases not matched to a gene. The germline V gene has CDR1 SGHNT and CDR2 YYREEE (reference sequence). The CDR3 nucleotides are TGTGCCAGCAGCTACGACAGGGGGTACTACGAGCAGTACTTC. It is translated as CASSYDRGYYEQYF.

This clonotype was detected a few times. The chain combines TRBV4-2 with TRBJ2-5; D is ambiguous. The CDR3 is made up of 16 amino acids. CDR1 and CDR2 from the germline V gene are LGHNA and YNFKEQ. V lost 0 bases and J lost 3, with 14 bases in between. CDR3 in DNA: TGTGCCAGCAGCCAAGATGTCGCACGGGCTGAAGAGACCCAGTACTTC. Amino acid sequence: CASSQDVARAEETQYF.

As concerns this clonotype: A read error may account for a junction end that differs from germline. V usage is TRBV5-1 and J usage is TRBJ1-1; tentatively, D is TRBD1 (6 bases). The V gene's germline CDR1 is SGHRS and CDR2 YFSETQ. CDR3 length equals 15 residues. The CDR3 sequence: CASSRYGQSNTEDFF. The DNA for the CDR3 is TGCGCCAGCAGCCGGTATGGACAGTCGAACACTGAAGATTTCTTT.

The table lists this clonotype with a few counts. The chain employs TRBV6-2 or TRBV6-3 and TRBJ1-5, with a possible D match to TRBD1 (6 bases). V shed 6 bases and J shed 7 bases, with 22 bases lying between them. Looked up from germline, CDR1 is MNHEY and CDR2 is SVGEGT. The CDR3 consists of 16 residues. The CDR3 region has the DNA TGTGCCAGCAGCAAGAGACAGGCCCCAGCGGGCCAGCCCCAGCATTTT. As protein: CASSKRQAPAGQPQHF.

This clonotype was observed a few times. This sequence joins TRBV4-1 and TRBJ2-7; maybe TRBD2 (5 bases). Trimming removed 0 bases at V and 6 bases at J, with 12 bases between. Per the germline V gene, CDR1 is MGHRA and CDR2 is YSYEKL. The length of the CDR3 is 14 residues. The CDR3, as DNA: TGCGCCAGCAGCCAAGATCGGCCGGGGTCCGAGCAGTACTTC. Its translation: CASSQDRPGSEQYF.

This clonotype came up many times. The chain couples TRBV10-3 to TRBJ2-4, with 7 bases identical to TRBD2. The CDR3 has 15 amino acids. V was pared by 3 bases and J by 0 bases, with 2 bases of the junction left unmatched. Germline-derived CDR1 and CDR2 are ENHRY and SYGVKD. The CDR3: CAISEWGGAKNIQYF. The CDR3 DNA is TGTGCCATCAGTGAATGGGGGGGAGCCAAAAACATTCAGTACTTC.

A note on this clonotype: Relative to the germline gene, one junction end is altered; a read error may explain this. The chain couples TRBV7-3 to TRBJ1-1; 10 bases are shared with TRBD1. This CDR3 is 13 amino acids long. CDR1 and CDR2 from the germline V gene are SGHTA and FQGTGA. The CDR3 is CTSSLDDRGPAFF. CDR3 nucleotide sequence: TGTACCAGCAGCTTGGATGACAGGGGGCCGGCTTTCTTT.

A remark on this clonotype: One end of the junction is discordant with germline, which a read error may explain. The CDR3 DNA reads as TGTGCCATCAGCGGGGGGTCCGATACGCAGTATTTT. This encodes CAISGGSDTQYF. The V call is TRBV7-8, the J call TRBJ2-3, with TRBD2 matching 9 bases. CDR1 SGHVS and CDR2 FQNEAQ come from the germline V gene. This CDR3 spans 12 amino acids.

The gene calls are TRBV29-1 and TRBJ2-2; possible D gene TRBD1, 5 bases. The CDR3 is made up of 13 amino acids. CDR1 and CDR2 from the germline V gene are SQVTM and ANQGSEA. Trimming stripped 4 bases from V and 2 bases from J, with 8 bases between. This chain's CDR3 is CSVATANTGELFF. CDR3 nucleotide sequence: TGCAGCGTTGCGACAGCAAACACCGGGGAGCTGTTTTTT.

This clonotype was picked up a small number of times. The chain recombines TRBV9 with TRBJ2-2; D possibly corresponds to TRBD2 (6 bases). The germline V gene has CDR1 SGDLS and CDR2 YYNGEE. This CDR3 comprises 15 residues. Trimming removed 4 bases at V and 6 bases at J, with 16 bases between. CDR3: CASSTHRSGAGELFF. The CDR3 nucleotides are TGTGCCAGCAGCACCCATCGTTCGGGGGCCGGGGAGCTGTTTTTT.

This chain connects TRBV4-2 to TRBJ2-3; D gene unclear. In germline, CDR1 is LGHNA, CDR2 YNFKEQ. The germline V and J ends were trimmed by 0 bases and 7 bases, with 8 bases remaining between them. The CDR3 runs to 13 residues. In DNA form, the CDR3 reads TGTGCCAGCAGCCAAGAGCTCGAGAATACGCAGTATTTT. This sequence encodes CASSQELENTQYF.

The V call is TRBV11-2, the J call TRBJ1-1; D not certain. Germline V gene sequence: CDR1 SGHAT, CDR2 FQNNGV. The CDR3 spans 11 residues. V dropped 6 bases and J dropped 5 bases, with 7 bases sitting between them. The CDR3 region is CASRRGTEAFF. The CDR3, as DNA: TGTGCCAGCAGACGGGGTACTGAAGCTTTCTTT.

This clonotype occurred many times. CDR3 sequence (DNA): TGCGCCAGCAGCCAAGGGGACAGGGTGAATGAGCAGTTCTTC. Amino acid sequence: CASSQGDRVNEQFF. The chain links TRBV4-1 to TRBJ2-1, with 9 positions matching TRBD1. CDR1 and CDR2 (germline): MGHRA, YSYEKL. The CDR3 runs 14 residues. Trimming took 1 base from V and 7 from J; bases not matched to a gene: 2.

This clonotype was seen many times. V and J are TRBV29-1 and TRBJ1-2; TRBD1 matches at 9 bases. V was pared by 7 bases and J by 8 bases, with 11 bases of the junction left unmatched. Germline V gene sequence: CDR1 SQVTM, CDR2 ANQGSEA. CDR3 length: 13 residues. The CDR3 bases are TGCAGCGCTGACCCCCAACAGGGGGCGGGCTACACCTTC. Amino acids: CSADPQQGAGYTF.

J is TRBJ2-2 and V is TRBV9, with a possible D match to TRBD1 (6 bases). This CDR3 comprises 13 residues. The germline V gene has CDR1 SGDLS and CDR2 YYNGEE. Trimming cost V 0 bases and J 9 bases, with 9 bases left between them. Here the CDR3 reads CASSVVGGRELFF. The DNA for the CDR3 is TGTGCCAGCAGCGTAGTTGGGGGCCGGGAGCTGTTTTTT. Using reference TRBV9 and TRBJ2-2 for the parts outside the CDR3, the full variable domain is DSGVTQTPKHLITATGQRVTLRCSPRSGDLSVYWYQQSLDQGLQFLIQYYNGEERAKGNILERFSAQQFPDLHSELNLSSLELGDSALYFCASSVVGGRELFFGEGSRLTVL.